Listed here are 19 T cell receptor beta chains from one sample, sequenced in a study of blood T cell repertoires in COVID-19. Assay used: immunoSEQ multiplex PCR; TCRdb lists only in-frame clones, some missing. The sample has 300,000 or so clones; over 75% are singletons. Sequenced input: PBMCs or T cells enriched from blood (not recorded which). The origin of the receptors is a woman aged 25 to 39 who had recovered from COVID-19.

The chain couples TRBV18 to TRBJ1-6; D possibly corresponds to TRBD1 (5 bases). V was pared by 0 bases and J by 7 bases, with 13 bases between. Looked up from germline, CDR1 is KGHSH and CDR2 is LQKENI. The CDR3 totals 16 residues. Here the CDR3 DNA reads TGTGCCAGCTCACCACCCCTCGACAGACCAAATTCACCCCTCCACTTT. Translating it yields CASSPPLDRPNSPLHF.

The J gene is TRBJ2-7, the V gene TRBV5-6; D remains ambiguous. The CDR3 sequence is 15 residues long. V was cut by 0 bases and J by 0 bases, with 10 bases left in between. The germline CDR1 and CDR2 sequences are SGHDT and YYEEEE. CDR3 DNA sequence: TGTGCCAGCAGCTTGGGTGCGACTCTCTCCTACGAGCAGTACTTC. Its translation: CASSLGATLSYEQYF.

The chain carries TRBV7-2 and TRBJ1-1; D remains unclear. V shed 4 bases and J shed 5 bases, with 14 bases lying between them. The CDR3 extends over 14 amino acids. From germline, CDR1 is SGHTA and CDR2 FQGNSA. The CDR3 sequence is CASSSPAPGTEAFF. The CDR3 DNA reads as TGTGCCAGCAGCTCCCCAGCCCCGGGAACTGAAGCTTTCTTT.

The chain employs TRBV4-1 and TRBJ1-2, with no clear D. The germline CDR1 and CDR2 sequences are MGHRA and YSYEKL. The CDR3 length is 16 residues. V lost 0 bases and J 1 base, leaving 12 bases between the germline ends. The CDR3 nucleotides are TGCGCCAGCAGCCAAGACCCCACATGGAGTAACTATGGCTACACCTTC. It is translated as CASSQDPTWSNYGYTF.

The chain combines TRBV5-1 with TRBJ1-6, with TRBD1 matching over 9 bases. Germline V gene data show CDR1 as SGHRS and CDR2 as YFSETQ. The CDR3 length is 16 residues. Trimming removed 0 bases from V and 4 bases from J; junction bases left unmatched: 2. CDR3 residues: CASSLGDRAYNSPLHF. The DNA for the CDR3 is TGCGCCAGCAGCTTGGGGGACAGGGCGTATAATTCACCCCTCCACTTT. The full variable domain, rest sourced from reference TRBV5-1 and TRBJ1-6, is KAGVTQTPRYLIKTRGQQVTLSCSPISGHRSVSWYQQTPGQGLQFLFEYFSETQRNKGNFPGRFSGRQFSNSRSEMNVSTLELGDSALYLCASSLGDRAYNSPLHFGNGTRLTVT.

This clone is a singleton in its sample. The CDR3 spells CASSPLVPDTQYF. The DNA for the CDR3 is TGTGCCAGCAGTCCCCTAGTTCCGGATACGCAGTATTTT. The gene calls are TRBV12-3 or TRBV12-4 and TRBJ2-3; D gene ambiguous. Trimming took off 5 bases at V and 6 bases at J, with 12 bases between the two ends. This CDR3 has 13 amino acids.

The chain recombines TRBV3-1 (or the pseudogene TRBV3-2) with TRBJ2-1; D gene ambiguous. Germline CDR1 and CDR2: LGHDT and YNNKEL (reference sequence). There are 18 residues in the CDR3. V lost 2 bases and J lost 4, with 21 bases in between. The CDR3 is CASSQTLVGGLTYNEQFF. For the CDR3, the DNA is TGTGCCAGCAGCCAAACCCTCGTTGGCGGCCTCACTTACAATGAGCAGTTCTTC.

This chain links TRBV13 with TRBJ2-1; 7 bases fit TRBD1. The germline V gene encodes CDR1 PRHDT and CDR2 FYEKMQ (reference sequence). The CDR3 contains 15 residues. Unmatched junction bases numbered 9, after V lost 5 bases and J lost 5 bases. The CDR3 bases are TGTGCCAGCAGCATTCAGGGGGTAAGGGACAATGAGCAGTTCTTC. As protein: CASSIQGVRDNEQFF. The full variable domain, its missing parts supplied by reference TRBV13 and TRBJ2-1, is AAGVIQSPRHLIKEKRETATLKCYPIPRHDTVYWYQQGPGQDPQFLISFYEKMQSDKGSIPDRFSAQQFSDYHSELNMSSLELGDSALYFCASSIQGVRDNEQFFGPGTRLTVL.

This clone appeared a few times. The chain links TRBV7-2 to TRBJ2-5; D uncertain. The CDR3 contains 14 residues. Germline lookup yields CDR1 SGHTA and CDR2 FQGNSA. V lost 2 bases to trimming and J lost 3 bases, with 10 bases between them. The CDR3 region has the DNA TGTGCCAGCAGCTTATCATACCAGGAAGAGACCCAGTACTTC. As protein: CASSLSYQEETQYF.

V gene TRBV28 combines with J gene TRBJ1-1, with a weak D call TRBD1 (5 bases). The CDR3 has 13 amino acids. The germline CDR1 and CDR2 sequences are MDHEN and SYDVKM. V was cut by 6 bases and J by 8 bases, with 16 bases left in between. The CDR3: CASREGTPREAFF. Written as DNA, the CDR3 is TGTGCCAGCAGAGAGGGGACTCCCCGGGAAGCTTTCTTT.

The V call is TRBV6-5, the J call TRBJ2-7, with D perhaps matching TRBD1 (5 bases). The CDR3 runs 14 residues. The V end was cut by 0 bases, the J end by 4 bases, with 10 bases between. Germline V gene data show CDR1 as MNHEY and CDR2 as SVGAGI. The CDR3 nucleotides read TGTGCCAGCAGTTACTCTAGGGGAAAGTACGAGCAGTACTTC. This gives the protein CASSYSRGKYEQYF.

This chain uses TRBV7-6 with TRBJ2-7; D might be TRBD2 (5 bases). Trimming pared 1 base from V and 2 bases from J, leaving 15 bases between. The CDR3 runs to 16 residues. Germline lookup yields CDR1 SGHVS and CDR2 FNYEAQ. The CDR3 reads CASSLVVEGAAYEQYF. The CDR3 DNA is TGTGCCAGCAGCTTAGTAGTCGAGGGAGCAGCCTACGAGCAGTACTTC.

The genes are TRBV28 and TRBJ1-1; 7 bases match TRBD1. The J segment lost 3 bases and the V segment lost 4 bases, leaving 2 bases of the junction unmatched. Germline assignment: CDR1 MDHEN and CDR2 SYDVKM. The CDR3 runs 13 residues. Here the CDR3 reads CASSSQGYTEAFF. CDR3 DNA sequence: TGTGCCAGCAGTTCACAGGGGTACACTGAAGCTTTCTTT.

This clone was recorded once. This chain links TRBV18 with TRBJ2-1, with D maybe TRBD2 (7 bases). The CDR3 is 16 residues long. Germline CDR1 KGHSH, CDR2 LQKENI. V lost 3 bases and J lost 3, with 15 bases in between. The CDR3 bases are TGTGCCAGCTCACCGAGGGAGGGGGTTGGCTACAATGAGCAGTTCTTC. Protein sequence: CASSPREGVGYNEQFF.

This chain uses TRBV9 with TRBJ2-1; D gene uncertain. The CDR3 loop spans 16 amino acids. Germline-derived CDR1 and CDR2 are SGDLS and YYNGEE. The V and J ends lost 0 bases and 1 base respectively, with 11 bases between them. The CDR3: CASSVELEDSYNEQFF. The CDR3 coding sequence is TGTGCCAGCAGCGTAGAATTAGAGGATTCCTACAATGAGCAGTTCTTC.

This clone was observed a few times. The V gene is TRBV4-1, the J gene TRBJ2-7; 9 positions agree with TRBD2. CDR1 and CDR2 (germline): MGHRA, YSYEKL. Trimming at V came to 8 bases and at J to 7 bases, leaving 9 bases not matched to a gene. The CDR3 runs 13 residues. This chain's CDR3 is CASGAIAGDEQYF. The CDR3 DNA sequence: TGCGCCAGCGGGGCAATAGCGGGAGATGAGCAGTACTTC.

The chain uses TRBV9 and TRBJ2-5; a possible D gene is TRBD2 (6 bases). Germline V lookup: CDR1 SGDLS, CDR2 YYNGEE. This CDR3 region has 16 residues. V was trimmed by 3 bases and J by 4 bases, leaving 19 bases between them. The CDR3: CASSATGGQGGETQYF. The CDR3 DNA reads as TGTGCCAGCAGCGCCACCGGGGGTCAGGGAGGAGAGACCCAGTACTTC.

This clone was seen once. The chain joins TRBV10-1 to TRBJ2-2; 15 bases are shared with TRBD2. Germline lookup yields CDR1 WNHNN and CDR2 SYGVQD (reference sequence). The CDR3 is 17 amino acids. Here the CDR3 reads CPPRRQGLAGGTGELFF. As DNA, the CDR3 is TGCCCCCCCCGCCGACAGGGACTAGCGGGAGGCACCGGGGAGCTGTTTTTT.

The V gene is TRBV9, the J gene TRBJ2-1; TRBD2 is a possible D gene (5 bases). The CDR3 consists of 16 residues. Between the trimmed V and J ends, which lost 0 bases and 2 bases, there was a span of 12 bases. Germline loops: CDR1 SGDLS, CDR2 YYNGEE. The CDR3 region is CASSVVIGGTYNEQFF. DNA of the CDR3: TGTGCCAGCAGCGTAGTTATAGGAGGAACCTACAATGAGCAGTTCTTC.